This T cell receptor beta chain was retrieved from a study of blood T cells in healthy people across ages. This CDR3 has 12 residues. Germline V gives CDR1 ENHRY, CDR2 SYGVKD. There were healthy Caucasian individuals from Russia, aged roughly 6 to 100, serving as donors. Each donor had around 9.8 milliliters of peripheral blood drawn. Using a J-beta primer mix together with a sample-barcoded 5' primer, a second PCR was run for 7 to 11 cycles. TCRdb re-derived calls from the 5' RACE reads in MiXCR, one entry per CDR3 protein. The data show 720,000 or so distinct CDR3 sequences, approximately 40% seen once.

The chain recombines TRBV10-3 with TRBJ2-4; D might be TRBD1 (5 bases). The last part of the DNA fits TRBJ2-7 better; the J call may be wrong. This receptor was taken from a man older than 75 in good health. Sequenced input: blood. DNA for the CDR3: TGTGCCATCAGTGACAGGGTCAACGAGCAGTACTTC. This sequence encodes CAISDRVNEQYF.